These 19 T cell receptor beta chains came from one sample sequenced in a study of T-cell memory formation after mild COVID-19. From the 5' RACE reads, TCRdb called clonotypes with MiXCR, one entry per CDR3 protein. Among about 110,000 distinct CDR3 sequences listed, approximately 15% were seen once. The sequencing input was PBMCs or a T cell subset sorted from them (not recorded which). The receptors come from a man younger than 35 who had mild COVID-19 (a few samples of this study predate the infection). Cell type and time point are not known.

CDR3 DNA: TGCGCCAGCAGCCAAGATCTCGGCTACGAGCAGTACTTC. Protein sequence: CASSQDLGYEQYF. The chain has TRBV4-1 and TRBJ2-7; D is unresolved. The CDR3 spans 13 residues. Looked up from germline, CDR1 is MGHRA and CDR2 is YSYEKL. Between the trimmed V and J ends, which lost 0 bases and 3 bases, there was a span of 6 bases.

This clonotype was seen a handful of times. The CDR3 bases are TGTGCCAGCCTCCCCCGTGGGGCCAACGTCCTGACTTTC. The encoded protein is CASLPRGANVLTF. This rearrangement joins TRBV12-3 or TRBV12-4 to TRBJ2-6, with D hard to call. The CDR3 spans 13 residues. The V gene lost 8 bases and the J gene lost 3 bases, with 8 bases spanning the gap.

V usage is TRBV11-2 and J usage is TRBJ2-5, with D unclear. The CDR3 is made up of 9 amino acids. With 9 bases removed from V and 4 bases from J, the gap between germline ends came to 3 bases. Germline lookup yields CDR1 SGHAT and CDR2 FQNNGV. The CDR3 nucleotides read TGTGCCAGTTCAGAGACCCAGTACTTC. This gives the protein CASSETQYF.

This clonotype was seen many times. The CDR3: CASSLTSGGMNTEAFF. The CDR3 DNA is TGCGCCAGCAGCTTGACGTCAGGGGGAATGAACACTGAAGCTTTCTTT. This sequence joins TRBV5-1 and TRBJ1-1, with TRBD1 identical over 7 bases. The germline gives CDR1 SGHRS, CDR2 YFSETQ. The CDR3 totals 16 residues. The junction had 6 bases not matched to a gene; V was cut back by 1 base and J by 0 bases.

This clonotype has at least ten counts. V gene TRBV4-3 combines with J gene TRBJ2-1, with TRBD1 matching over 9 bases. V lost 3 bases and J lost 6; bases outside the gene matches: 12. The length of the CDR3 is 17 residues. Germline CDR1 reads LGHNA; CDR2 reads YSLEER. Here the CDR3 reads CASSHSFPGQGVNEQFF. CDR3 sequence (DNA): TGCGCCAGCAGCCACTCCTTCCCGGGACAGGGCGTCAATGAGCAGTTCTTC.

The V and J genes are TRBV4-2 and TRBJ2-7, with 8 bases matching TRBD1. Unmatched junction bases numbered 12, after V lost 2 bases and J lost 0 bases. This CDR3 has 18 residues. Germline loops: CDR1 LGHNA, CDR2 YNFKEQ. In DNA form, the CDR3 reads TGTGCCAGCAGCCAACCAGGGGGCCTATCTAAATCCTCCTACGAGCAGTACTTC. Translation gives CASSQPGGLSKSSYEQYF.

This chain links TRBV3-1 with TRBJ1-4; D unresolved. The CDR3 sequence is 13 residues long. CDR1 and CDR2 from the germline V gene are LGHDT and YNNKEL (reference sequence). V dropped 3 bases and J dropped 9 bases, with 11 bases sitting between them. CDR3 DNA: TGTGCCAGCAGCCAGCAGGACGGACAAAAACTGTTTTTT. It codes for CASSQQDGQKLFF.

V gene TRBV11-2 combines with J gene TRBJ2-1; D is uncertain. The CDR3 is 14 residues long. V lost 5 bases, J lost 3 bases, and 11 bases lay in between. CDR1 is SGHAT, CDR2 FQNNGV, per germline. The CDR3 protein is CASSPPRFYNEQFF. The CDR3 nucleotides read TGTGCCAGCAGCCCCCCACGGTTCTACAATGAGCAGTTCTTC.

As DNA, the CDR3 is TGTGCCAGCAGCTTATTCGGGGGGGTCTACGAGCAGTACTTC. Residues: CASSLFGGVYEQYF. The rearrangement links TRBV11-2 to TRBJ2-7; the match to TRBD2 covers 8 bases. Germline V CDR1 and CDR2: SGHAT, FQNNGV. J lost 3 bases, V lost 2 bases, and 3 bases had no gene match. This CDR3 has 14 residues.

The chain recombines TRBV6-2 or TRBV6-3 with TRBJ2-7; TRBD1 is a possible D gene (6 bases). Trimming took 5 bases from V and 4 from J, leaving 24 bases between them. There are 17 residues in the CDR3. Germline assignment: CDR1 MNHEY and CDR2 SVGEGT. As DNA, the CDR3 is TGTGCCAGCAGTCAGCAGGGGTCGGGTTACAGATCATACGAGCAGTACGTC. This gives the protein CASSQQGSGYRSYEQYV.

This chain connects TRBV4-1 to TRBJ2-3; 7 bases match TRBD1. V was clipped by 5 bases and J by 6 bases; unmatched bases: 8. The CDR3 covers 14 residues. In germline, CDR1 is MGHRA, CDR2 YSYEKL. The CDR3 loop is CASSSRTGSDTQYF. For the CDR3, the DNA is TGCGCCAGCAGCTCGAGGACAGGATCCGATACGCAGTATTTT.

This clonotype has a handful of counts. The chain employs TRBV12-3 or TRBV12-4 and TRBJ2-7, with D perhaps TRBD1 (6 bases). Trimming cost V 3 bases and J 4 bases, with 13 bases left between them. This CDR3 contains 14 residues. The CDR3 bases are TGTGCCAGCAGTTTCTGGGGGCGCGATTACGAGCAGTACTTC. Encoded protein: CASSFWGRDYEQYF.

This clonotype was counted at least ten times. The gene calls are TRBV6-5 and TRBJ2-1, with 10 bases that match TRBD2. Germline CDR1 reads MNHEY; CDR2 reads SVGAGI. The CDR3 runs 17 residues. Trimming took 0 bases from V and 4 from J; bases not matched to a gene: 6. The CDR3 DNA reads TGTGCCAGCAGTTACTCATTCGGGACTAGCGAATACAATGAGCAGTTCTTC. Protein product: CASSYSFGTSEYNEQFF.

This clonotype was detected only a few times. The chain recombines TRBV4-3 with TRBJ1-2; TRBD1 matches 9 bases. Germline lookup yields CDR1 LGHNA and CDR2 YSLEER. V lost 0 bases and J lost 7; bases outside the gene matches: 6. This CDR3 has 15 residues. CDR3 nucleotide sequence: TGCGCCAGCAGCCAAGAGAGGACAGGGGTAATTGGCTACACCTTC. Protein product: CASSQERTGVIGYTF.

V gene TRBV5-1 combines with J gene TRBJ1-1, with D possibly being TRBD1 (5 bases). Trimming pared 3 bases from V and 1 base from J, leaving 10 bases between. The CDR3 sequence is 14 residues long. CDR1 and CDR2 from the germline V gene are SGHRS and YFSETQ. CDR3 nucleotides: TGCGCCAGCAGCTCCGCGACAGAGAACACTGAAGCTTTCTTT. It translates to CASSSATENTEAFF.

V usage is TRBV27 and J usage is TRBJ1-2, with D maybe TRBD1 (5 bases). The CDR3 loop spans 13 amino acids. Germline V gene data show CDR1 as MNHEY and CDR2 as SMNVEV (reference sequence). V lost 4 bases to trimming and J lost 5 bases, with 11 bases between them. This chain's CDR3 is CASSSDSEYGYTF. The CDR3 DNA is TGTGCCAGCAGTTCCGACAGCGAATATGGCTACACCTTC.

This clonotype has a count of ten or more. This chain links TRBV5-5 with TRBJ1-1; 9 nucleotides align to TRBD1. Germline CDR1 SGHKS, CDR2 YYEKEE (reference sequence). The CDR3 is 16 amino acids. The V segment lost 2 bases and the J segment 0 bases; nucleotides outside the gene matches: 5. The CDR3 DNA sequence: TGTGCCAGCAGCTTCCTACAGGGGGCGTTGAACACTGAAGCTTTCTTT. Its translation is CASSFLQGALNTEAFF. Variable domain in full (rest from reference TRBV5-5 and TRBJ1-1): DAGVTQSPTHLIKTRGQQVTLRCSPISGHKSVSWYQQVLGQGPQFIFQYYEKEERGRGNFPDRFSARQFPNYSSELNVNALLLGDSALYLCASSFLQGALNTEAFFGQGTRLTVV.

This clonotype was detected many times. The chain recombines TRBV13 with TRBJ1-2; D perhaps matches TRBD1 (5 bases). CDR3 length: 14 residues. Germline V lookup: CDR1 PRHDT, CDR2 FYEKMQ (reference sequence). Deletions cut 5 bases from V and 4 bases from J, with 14 bases between. The chain's CDR3 is CASSRLGPIYGYTF. The CDR3 bases are TGTGCCAGCAGCAGATTGGGACCGATCTATGGCTACACCTTC.

The V call is TRBV6-6, the J call TRBJ2-1; tentatively, D is TRBD1 or TRBD2 (5 bases each). Trimming stripped 8 bases from V and 9 bases from J, with 17 bases between. The length of the CDR3 is 13 residues. CDR1 is MNHNY and CDR2 is SVGAGI in the germline V gene (reference sequence). CDR3 residues: CASCPQDAGEQFF. The CDR3, as DNA: TGTGCCAGCTGCCCACAGGACGCGGGTGAGCAGTTCTTC.